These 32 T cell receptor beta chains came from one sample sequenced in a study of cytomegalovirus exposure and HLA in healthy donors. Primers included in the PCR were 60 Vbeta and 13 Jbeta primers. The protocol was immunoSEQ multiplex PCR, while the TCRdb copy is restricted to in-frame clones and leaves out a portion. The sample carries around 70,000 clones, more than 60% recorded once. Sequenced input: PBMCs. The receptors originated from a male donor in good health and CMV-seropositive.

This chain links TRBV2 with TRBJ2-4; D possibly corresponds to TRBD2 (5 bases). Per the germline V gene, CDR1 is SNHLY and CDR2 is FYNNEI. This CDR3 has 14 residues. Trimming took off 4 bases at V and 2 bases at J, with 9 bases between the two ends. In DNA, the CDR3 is TGTGCCAGCAGTGGAGGGTTGACCAAAAACATTCAGTACTTC. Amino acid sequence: CASSGGLTKNIQYF.

The CDR3, as DNA: TGTGCCAGCAGCCTTAGCTATCGTGATGAGCAGTTCTTC. Protein: CASSLSYRDEQFF. The chain is built from TRBV11-3 and TRBJ2-1, with D uncertain. There are 13 residues in the CDR3. The V end lost 5 bases, the J end lost 8 bases, and 13 bases lay between the germline ends. Germline loops: CDR1 SGHNT, CDR2 YENEEA.

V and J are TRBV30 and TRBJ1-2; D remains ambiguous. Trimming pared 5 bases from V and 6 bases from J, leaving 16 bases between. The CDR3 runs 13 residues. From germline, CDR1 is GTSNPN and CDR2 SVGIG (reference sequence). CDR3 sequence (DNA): TGTGCCTGGGCGGCCCCCTCAAGAAATGGCTACACCTTC. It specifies CAWAAPSRNGYTF.

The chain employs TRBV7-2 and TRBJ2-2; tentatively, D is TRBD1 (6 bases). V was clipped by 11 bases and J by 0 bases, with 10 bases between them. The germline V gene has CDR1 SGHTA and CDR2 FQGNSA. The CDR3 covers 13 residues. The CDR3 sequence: CAGGHPNTGELFF. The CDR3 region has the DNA TGTGCCGGGGGACACCCGAACACCGGGGAGCTGTTTTTT.

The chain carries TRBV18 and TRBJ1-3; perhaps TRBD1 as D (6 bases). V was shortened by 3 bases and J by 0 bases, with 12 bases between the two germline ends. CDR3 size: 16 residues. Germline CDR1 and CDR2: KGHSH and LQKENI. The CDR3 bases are TGTGCCAGCTCACCCCGACAGGCGCTCTCTGGAAACACCATATATTTT. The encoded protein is CASSPRQALSGNTIYF.

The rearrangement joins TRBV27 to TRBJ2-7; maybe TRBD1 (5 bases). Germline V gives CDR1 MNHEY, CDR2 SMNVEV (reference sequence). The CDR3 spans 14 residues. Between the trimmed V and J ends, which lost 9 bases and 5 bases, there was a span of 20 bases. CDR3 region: CASSLGQGRDEQYF. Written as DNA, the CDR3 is TGTGCCAGTTCACTGGGGCAGGGTAGGGACGAGCAGTACTTC.

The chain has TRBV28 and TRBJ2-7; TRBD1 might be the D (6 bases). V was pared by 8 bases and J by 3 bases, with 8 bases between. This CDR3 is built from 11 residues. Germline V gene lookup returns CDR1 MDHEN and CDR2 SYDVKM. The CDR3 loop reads CASGQYYEQYF. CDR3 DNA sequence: TGTGCCAGCGGACAGTACTACGAGCAGTACTTC.

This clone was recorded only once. In DNA form, the CDR3 reads TGTGCCATCAGTGAGTCGACCGGGGATGTCAACTCCTACGAGCAGTACTTC. It codes for CAISESTGDVNSYEQYF. The chain links TRBV10-3 to TRBJ2-7, with a weak D call TRBD2 (5 bases). With 0 bases removed from V and 0 bases from J, the gap between germline ends came to 15 bases. The CDR3 has 17 amino acids. The germline CDR1 and CDR2 sequences are ENHRY and SYGVKD.

The CDR3 region has the DNA TGTGCCAGCAGCTTGGGGAGGGGAAATAATTCACCCCTCCACTTT. Protein: CASSLGRGNNSPLHF. The chain joins TRBV7-9 to TRBJ1-6; TRBD1 might be the D (5 bases). The germline V gene encodes CDR1 SEHNR and CDR2 FQNEAQ (reference sequence). Trimming removed 3 bases from V and 5 bases from J, with 11 bases in between. The CDR3 has 15 residues.

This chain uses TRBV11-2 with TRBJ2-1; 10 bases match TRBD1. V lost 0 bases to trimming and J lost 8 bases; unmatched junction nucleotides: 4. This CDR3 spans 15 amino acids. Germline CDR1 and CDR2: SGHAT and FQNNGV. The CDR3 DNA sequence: TGTGCCAGCAGCTTAGACAAGACAGGGGGCGATGAGCAGTTCTTC. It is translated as CASSLDKTGGDEQFF.

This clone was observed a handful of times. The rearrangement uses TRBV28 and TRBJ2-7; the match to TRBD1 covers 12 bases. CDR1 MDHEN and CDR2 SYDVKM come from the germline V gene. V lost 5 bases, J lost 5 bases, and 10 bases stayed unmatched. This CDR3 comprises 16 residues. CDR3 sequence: CASSPRPGQGADEQYF. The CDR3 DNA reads TGTGCCAGCAGTCCTCGACCGGGACAGGGGGCGGACGAGCAGTACTTC.

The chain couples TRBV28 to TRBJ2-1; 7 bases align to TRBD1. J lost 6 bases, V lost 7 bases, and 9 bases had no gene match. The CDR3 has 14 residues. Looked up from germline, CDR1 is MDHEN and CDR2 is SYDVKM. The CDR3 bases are TGTGCCAGCACCCTGGGACAGAGATTCAATGAGCAGTTCTTC. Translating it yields CASTLGQRFNEQFF.

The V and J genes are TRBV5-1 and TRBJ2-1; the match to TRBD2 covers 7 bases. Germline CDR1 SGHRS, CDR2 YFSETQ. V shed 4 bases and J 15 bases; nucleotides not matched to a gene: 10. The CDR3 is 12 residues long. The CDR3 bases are TGCGCCAGCAGCCCGAATGGACTAGGTCTGTTCTTC. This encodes CASSPNGLGLFF. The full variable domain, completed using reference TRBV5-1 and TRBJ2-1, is KAGVTQTPRYLIKTRGQQVTLSCSPISGHRSVSWYQQTPGQGLQFLFEYFSETQRNKGNFPGRFSGRQFSNSRSEMNVSTLELGDSALYLCASSPNGLGLFFGPGTRLTVL.

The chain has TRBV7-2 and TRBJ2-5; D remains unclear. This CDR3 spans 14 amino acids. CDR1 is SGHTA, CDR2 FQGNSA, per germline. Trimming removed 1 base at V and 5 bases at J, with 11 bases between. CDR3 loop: CASSLGRGFETQYF. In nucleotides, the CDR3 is TGTGCCAGCAGCTTAGGGAGAGGTTTTGAGACCCAGTACTTC.

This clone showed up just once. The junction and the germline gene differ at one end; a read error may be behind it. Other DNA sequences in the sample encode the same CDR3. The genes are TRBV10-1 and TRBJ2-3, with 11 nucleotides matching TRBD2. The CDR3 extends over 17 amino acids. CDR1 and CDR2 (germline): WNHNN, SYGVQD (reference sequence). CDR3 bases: TGCGCCAGCACGGCGGCCGGACTAGCGGGTTCCACAGATACACAGTATTTT. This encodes CASTAAGLAGSTDTQYF.

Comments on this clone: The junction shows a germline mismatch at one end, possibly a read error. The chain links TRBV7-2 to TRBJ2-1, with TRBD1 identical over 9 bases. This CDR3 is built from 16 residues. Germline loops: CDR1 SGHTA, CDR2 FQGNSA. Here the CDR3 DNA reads TGTGCCAGCAGTCCTCGGATGACAGGGGGTGGCAATGAGCAGCTCTTC. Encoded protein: CASSPRMTGGGNEQLF.

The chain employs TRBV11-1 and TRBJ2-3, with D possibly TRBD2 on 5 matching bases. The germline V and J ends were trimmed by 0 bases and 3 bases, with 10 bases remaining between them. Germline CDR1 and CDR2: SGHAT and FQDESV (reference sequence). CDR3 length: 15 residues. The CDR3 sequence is CASSLAGEGTDTQYF. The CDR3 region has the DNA TGTGCCAGCAGCTTAGCGGGAGAAGGAACAGATACGCAGTATTTT.

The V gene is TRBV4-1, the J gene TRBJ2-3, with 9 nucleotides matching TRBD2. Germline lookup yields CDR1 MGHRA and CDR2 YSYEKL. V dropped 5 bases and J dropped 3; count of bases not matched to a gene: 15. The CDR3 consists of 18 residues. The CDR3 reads CASSFSGGGRAVTDTQYF. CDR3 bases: TGCGCCAGCAGCTTCTCGGGAGGCGGGAGGGCCGTGACAGATACGCAGTATTTT.

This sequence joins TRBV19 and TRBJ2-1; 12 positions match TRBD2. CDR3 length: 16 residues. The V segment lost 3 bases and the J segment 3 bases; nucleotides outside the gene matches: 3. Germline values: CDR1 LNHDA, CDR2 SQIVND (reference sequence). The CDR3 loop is CASSITSGGSYNEQFF. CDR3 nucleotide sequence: TGTGCCAGTAGTATTACTAGCGGGGGGAGCTACAATGAGCAGTTCTTC.

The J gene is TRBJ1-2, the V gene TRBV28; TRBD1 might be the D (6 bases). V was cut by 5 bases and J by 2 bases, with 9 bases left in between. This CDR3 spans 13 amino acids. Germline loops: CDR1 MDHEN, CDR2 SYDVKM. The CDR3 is CASSTGPNYGYTF. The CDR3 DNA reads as TGTGCCAGCAGTACAGGGCCCAACTATGGCTACACCTTC.

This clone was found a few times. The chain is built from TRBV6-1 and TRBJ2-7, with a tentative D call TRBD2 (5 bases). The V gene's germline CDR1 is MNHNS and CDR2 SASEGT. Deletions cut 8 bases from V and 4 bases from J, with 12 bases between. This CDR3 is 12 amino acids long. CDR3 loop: CASDRGSYEQYF. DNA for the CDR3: TGTGCCAGCGATCGGGGATCATACGAGCAGTACTTC.

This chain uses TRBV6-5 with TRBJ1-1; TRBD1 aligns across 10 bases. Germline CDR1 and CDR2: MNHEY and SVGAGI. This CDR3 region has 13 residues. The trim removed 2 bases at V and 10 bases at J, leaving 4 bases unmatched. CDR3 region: CASSYGTGVPAFF. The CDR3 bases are TGTGCCAGCAGTTACGGGACAGGGGTTCCAGCTTTCTTT.

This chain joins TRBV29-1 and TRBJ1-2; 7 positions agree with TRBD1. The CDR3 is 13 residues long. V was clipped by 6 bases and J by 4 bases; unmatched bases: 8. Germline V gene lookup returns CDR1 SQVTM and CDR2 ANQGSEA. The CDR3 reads CSVQTGYGYGYTF. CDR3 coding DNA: TGCAGCGTGCAGACAGGGTACGGCTATGGCTACACCTTC.

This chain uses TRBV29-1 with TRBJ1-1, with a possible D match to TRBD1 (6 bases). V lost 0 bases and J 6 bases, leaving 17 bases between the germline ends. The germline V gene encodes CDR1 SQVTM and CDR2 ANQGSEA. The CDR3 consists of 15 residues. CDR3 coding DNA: TGCAGCGTTGAAGATTTAGGGGGTCTAGGGGCTGAAGCTTTCTTT. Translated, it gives CSVEDLGGLGAEAFF.

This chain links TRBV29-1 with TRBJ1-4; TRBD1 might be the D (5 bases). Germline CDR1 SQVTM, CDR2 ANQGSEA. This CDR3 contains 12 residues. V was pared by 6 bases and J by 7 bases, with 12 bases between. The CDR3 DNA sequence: TGCAGCGTCGGGGGGGAGGCTGAAAAACTGTTTTTT. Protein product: CSVGGEAEKLFF.

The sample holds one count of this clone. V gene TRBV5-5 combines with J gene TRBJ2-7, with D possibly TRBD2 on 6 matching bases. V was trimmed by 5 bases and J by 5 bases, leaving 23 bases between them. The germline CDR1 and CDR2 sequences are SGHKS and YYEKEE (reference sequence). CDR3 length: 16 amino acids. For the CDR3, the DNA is TGTGCCAGCAGTCTGGCAACACCCCGGCGGGACCACGAGCAGTACTTC. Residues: CASSLATPRRDHEQYF. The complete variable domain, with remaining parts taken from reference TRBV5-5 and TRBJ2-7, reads DAGVTQSPTHLIKTRGQQVTLRCSPISGHKSVSWYQQVLGQGPQFIFQYYEKEERGRGNFPDRFSARQFPNYSSELNVNALLLGDSALYLCASSLATPRRDHEQYFGPGTRLTVT.

CDR3 amino acids: CASSEMDRGINNEQFF. CDR3 coding DNA: TGTGCCAGCAGTGAAATGGACAGGGGTATCAACAATGAGCAGTTCTTC. V is TRBV2 and J is TRBJ2-1, with 9 bases fitting TRBD1. CDR3 size: 16 residues. With 2 bases clipped from V and 5 bases from J, the junction kept 7 bases outside the gene matches. Germline CDR1 SNHLY, CDR2 FYNNEI. The full variable domain, rest sourced from reference TRBV2 and TRBJ2-1, is EPEVTQTPSHQVTQMGQEVILRCVPISNHLYFYWYRQILGQKVEFLVSFYNNEISEKSEIFDDQFSVERPDGSNFTLKIRSTKLEDSAMYFCASSEMDRGINNEQFFGPGTRLTVL.

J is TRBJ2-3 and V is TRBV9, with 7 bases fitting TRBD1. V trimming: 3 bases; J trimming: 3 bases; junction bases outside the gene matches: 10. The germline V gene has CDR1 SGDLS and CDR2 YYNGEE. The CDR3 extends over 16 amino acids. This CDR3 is CASSAGIGGRTDTQYF. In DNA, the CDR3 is TGTGCCAGCAGCGCCGGAATAGGGGGCCGTACAGATACGCAGTATTTT.

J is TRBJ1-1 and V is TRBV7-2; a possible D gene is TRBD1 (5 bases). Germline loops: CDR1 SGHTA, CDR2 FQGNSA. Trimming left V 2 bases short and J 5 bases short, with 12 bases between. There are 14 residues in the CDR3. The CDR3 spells CASSLSDRRTEAFF. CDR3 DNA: TGTGCCAGCAGCTTAAGTGACAGAAGGACTGAAGCTTTCTTT.

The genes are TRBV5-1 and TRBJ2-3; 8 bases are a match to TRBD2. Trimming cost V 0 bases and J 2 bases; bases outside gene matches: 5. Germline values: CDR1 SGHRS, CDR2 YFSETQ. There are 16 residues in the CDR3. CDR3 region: CASSLGAGAPTDTQYF. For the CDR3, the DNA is TGCGCCAGCAGCTTGGGAGCGGGGGCCCCCACAGATACGCAGTATTTT.

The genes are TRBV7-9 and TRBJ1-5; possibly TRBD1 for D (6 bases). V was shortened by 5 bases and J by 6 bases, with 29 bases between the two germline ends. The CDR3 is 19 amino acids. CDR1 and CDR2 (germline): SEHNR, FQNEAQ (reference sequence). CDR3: CASSPRPGQTRAVSQPQHF. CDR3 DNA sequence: TGTGCCAGCAGCCCCCGACCCGGACAGACAAGAGCTGTGAGTCAGCCCCAGCATTTT.

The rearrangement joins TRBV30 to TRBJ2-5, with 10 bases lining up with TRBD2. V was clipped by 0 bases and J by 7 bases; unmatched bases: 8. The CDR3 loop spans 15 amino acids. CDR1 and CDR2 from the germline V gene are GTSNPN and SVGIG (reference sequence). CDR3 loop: CAWSVRVAGGGTQYF. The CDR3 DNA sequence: TGTGCCTGGAGTGTACGGGTAGCGGGGGGAGGGACCCAGTACTTC.